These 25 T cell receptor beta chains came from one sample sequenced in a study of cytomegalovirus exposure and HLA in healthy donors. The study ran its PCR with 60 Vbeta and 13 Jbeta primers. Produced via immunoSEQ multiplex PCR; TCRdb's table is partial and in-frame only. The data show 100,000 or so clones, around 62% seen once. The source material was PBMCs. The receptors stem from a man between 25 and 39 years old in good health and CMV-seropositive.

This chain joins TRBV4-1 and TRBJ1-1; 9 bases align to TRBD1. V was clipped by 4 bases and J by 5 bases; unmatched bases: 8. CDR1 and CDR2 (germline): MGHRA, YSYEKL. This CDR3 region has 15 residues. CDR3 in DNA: TGCGCCAGCAGCCTCTGGGACAGGGAGGGTACTGAAGCTTTCTTT. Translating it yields CASSLWDREGTEAFF.

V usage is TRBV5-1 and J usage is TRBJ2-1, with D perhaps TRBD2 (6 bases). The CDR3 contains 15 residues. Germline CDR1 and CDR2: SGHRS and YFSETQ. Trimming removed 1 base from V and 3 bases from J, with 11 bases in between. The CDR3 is CASSLRSGDYNEQFF. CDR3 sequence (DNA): TGCGCCAGCAGCTTGCGATCGGGGGACTACAATGAGCAGTTCTTC.

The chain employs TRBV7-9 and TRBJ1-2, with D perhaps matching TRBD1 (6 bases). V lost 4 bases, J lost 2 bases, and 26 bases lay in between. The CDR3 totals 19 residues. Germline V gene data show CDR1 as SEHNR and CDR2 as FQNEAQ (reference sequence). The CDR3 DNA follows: TGTGCCAGCAGCTCCCTCCGGGATCCTGACGGGGGGGCAAACTATGGCTACACCTTC. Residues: CASSSLRDPDGGANYGYTF.

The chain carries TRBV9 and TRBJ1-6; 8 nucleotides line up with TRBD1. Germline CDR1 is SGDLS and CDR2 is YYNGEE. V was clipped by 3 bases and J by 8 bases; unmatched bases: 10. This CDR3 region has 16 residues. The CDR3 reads CASSASPQGVYSPLHF. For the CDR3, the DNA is TGTGCCAGCAGCGCAAGTCCACAGGGGGTTTATTCACCCCTCCACTTT. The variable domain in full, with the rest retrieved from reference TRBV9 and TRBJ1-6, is DSGVTQTPKHLITATGQRVTLRCSPRSGDLSVYWYQQSLDQGLQFLIQYYNGEERAKGNILERFSAQQFPDLHSELNLSSLELGDSALYFCASSASPQGVYSPLHFGNGTRLTVT.

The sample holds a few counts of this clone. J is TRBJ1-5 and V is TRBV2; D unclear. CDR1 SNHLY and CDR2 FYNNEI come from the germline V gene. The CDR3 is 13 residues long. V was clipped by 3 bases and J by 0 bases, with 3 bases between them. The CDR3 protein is CASSDLSNQPQHF. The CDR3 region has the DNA TGTGCCAGCAGTGACCTTAGCAATCAGCCCCAGCATTTT.

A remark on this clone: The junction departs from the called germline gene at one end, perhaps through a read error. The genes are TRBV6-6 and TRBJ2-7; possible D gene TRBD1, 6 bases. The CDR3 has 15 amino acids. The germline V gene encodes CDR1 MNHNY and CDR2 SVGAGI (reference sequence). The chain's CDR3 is CASSYLGAGFDERYF. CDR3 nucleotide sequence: TGTGCCAGCAGTTACTTGGGGGCAGGGTTCGACGAGCGGTACTTC.

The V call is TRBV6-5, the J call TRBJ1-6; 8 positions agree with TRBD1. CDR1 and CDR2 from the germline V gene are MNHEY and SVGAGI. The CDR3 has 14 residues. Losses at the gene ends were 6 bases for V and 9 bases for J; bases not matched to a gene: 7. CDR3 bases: TGTGCCAGCAGCGGAGCAGGGGGCAGTTCACCCCTCCACTTT. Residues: CASSGAGGSSPLHF.

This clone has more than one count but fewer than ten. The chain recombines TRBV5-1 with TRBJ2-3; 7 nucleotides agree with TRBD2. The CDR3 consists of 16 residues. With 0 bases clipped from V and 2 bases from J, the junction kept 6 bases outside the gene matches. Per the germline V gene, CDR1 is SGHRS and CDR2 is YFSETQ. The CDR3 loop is CASSLGFGDYTDTQYF. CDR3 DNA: TGCGCCAGCAGCTTGGGGTTCGGGGACTACACAGATACGCAGTATTTT.

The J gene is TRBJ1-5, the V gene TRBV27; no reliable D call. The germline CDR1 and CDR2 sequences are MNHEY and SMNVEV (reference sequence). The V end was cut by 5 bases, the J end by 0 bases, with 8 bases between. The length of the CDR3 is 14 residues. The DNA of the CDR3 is TGTGCCAGCAGTCGGGATCCTAGCAATCAGCCCCAGCATTTT. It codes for CASSRDPSNQPQHF.

DNA for the CDR3: TGTGCCAGCAGCGGAAACAGGGGGGACTATGGCTACACCTTC. Residues: CASSGNRGDYGYTF. The chain employs TRBV5-4 and TRBJ1-2; 8 nucleotides agree with TRBD1. V was pared by 4 bases and J by 3 bases, with 5 bases of the junction left unmatched. In germline, CDR1 is SGHNT, CDR2 YYREEE (reference sequence). The CDR3 extends over 14 amino acids.

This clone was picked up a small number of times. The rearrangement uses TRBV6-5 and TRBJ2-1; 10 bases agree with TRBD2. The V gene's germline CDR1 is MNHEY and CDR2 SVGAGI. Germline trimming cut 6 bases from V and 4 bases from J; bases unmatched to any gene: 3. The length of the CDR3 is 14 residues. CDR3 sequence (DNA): TGTGCCAGCAGACCGGGACTAGCGTACAATGAGCAGTTCTTC. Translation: CASRPGLAYNEQFF.

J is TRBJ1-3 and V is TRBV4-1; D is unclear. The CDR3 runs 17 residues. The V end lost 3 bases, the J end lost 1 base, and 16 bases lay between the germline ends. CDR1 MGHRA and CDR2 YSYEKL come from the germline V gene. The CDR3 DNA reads TGCGCCAGCAGCCAGGGTCAGGCCTGGTCGTCTGGAAACACCATATATTTT. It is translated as CASSQGQAWSSGNTIYF.

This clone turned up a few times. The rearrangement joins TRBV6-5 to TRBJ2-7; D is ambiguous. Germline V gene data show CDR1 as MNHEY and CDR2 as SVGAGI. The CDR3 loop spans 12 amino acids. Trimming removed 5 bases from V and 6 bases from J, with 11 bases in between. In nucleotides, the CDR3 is TGTGCCAGCAGTGAAGGAGTGAGCGAGCAGTACTTC. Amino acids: CASSEGVSEQYF.

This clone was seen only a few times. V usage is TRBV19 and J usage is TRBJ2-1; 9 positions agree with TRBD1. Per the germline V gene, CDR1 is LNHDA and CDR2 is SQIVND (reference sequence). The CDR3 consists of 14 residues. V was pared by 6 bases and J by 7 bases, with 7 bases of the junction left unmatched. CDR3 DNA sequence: TGTGCCAGTAGGGGACAGGGAGTGAGAAATGAGCAGTTCTTC. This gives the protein CASRGQGVRNEQFF.

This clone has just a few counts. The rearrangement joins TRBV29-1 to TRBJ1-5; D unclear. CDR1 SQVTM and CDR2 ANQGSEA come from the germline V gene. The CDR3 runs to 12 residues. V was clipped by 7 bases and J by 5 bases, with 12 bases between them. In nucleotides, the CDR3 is TGCAGCGCCGAGGGCTGTTATCAGCCCCAGCATTTT. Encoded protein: CSAEGCYQPQHF.

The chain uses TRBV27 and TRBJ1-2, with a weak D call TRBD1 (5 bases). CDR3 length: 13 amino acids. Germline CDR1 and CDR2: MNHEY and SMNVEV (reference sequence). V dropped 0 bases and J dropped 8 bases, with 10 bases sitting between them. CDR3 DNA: TGTGCCAGCAGTTTATCGTTAGGGGCAGGCTACACCTTC. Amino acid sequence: CASSLSLGAGYTF.

This CDR3 reads CASSFSFLGDTQYF. In DNA form, the CDR3 reads TGTGCCAGCAGCTTTAGCTTCCTCGGAGATACGCAGTATTTT. The chain links TRBV11-3 to TRBJ2-3; D remains unclear. V was trimmed by 3 bases and J by 5 bases, leaving 12 bases between them. Per germline, CDR1 SGHNT and CDR2 YENEEA. The CDR3 has 14 amino acids.

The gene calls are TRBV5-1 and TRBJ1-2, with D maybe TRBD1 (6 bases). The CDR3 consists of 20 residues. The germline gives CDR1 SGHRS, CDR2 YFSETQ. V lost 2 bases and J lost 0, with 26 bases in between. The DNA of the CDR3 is TGCGCCAGCAGCTTTGGTGTAGGGGGGGCGCAAGGAATGGCTAACTATGGCTACACCTTC. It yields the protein CASSFGVGGAQGMANYGYTF.

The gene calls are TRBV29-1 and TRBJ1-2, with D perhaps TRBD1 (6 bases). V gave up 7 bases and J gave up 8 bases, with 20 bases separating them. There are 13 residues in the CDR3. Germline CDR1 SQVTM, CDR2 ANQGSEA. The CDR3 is CSAGDGGAGGYTF. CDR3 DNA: TGCAGCGCCGGGGACGGGGGGGCGGGAGGCTACACCTTC.

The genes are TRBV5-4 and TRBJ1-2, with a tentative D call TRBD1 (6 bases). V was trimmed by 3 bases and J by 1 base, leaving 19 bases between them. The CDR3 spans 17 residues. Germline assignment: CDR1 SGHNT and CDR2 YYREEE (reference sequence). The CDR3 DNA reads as TGTGCCAGCAGCTCCCCGGGACAACTTACTCTTAACTATGGCTACACCTTC. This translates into CASSSPGQLTLNYGYTF.

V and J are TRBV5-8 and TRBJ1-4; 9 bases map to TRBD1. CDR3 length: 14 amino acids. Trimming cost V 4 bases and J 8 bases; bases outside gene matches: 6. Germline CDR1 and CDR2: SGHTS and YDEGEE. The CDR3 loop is CASSGRDRDEKLFF. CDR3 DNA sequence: TGTGCCAGCAGCGGCCGGGACAGGGACGAAAAACTGTTTTTT. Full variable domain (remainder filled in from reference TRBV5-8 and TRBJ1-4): EAGVTQSPTHLIKTRGQQATLRCSPISGHTSVYWYQQALGLGLQFLLWYDEGEERNRGNFPPRFSGRQFPNYSSELNVNALELEDSALYLCASSGRDRDEKLFFGSGTQLSVL.

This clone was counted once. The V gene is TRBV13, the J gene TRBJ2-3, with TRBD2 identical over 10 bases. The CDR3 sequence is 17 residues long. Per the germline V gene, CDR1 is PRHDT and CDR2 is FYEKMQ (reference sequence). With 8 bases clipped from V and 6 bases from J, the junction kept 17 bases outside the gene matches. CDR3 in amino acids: CASGLAASGGVGDTQYF. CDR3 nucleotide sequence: TGTGCCAGCGGTTTGGCCGCTAGCGGGGGCGTGGGGGATACGCAGTATTTT.

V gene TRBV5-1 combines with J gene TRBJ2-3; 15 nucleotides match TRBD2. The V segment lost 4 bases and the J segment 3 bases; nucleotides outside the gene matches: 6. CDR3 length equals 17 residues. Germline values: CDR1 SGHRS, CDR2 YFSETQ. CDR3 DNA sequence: TGCGCCAGCAGCCCAGGGACTAGCGGGGGGATGACAGATACGCAGTATTTT. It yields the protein CASSPGTSGGMTDTQYF.

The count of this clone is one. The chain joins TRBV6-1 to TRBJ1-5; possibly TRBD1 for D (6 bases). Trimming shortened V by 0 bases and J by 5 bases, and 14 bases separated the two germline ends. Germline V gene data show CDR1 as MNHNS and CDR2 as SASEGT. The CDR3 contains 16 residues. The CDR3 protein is CASSEALSGGYQPQHF. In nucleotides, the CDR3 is TGTGCCAGCAGTGAAGCGCTGTCGGGGGGCTATCAGCCCCAGCATTTT.

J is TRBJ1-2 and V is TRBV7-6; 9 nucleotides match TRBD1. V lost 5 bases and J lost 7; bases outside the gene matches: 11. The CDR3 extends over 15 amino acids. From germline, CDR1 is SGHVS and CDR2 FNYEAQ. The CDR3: CASSTLNRGPSGYTF. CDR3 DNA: TGTGCCAGCAGCACCTTGAACAGGGGGCCTTCTGGCTACACCTTC.